Each of the 27 T cell receptor beta chains below was sequenced from the same sample in a study of cytomegalovirus exposure and HLA in healthy donors. Primers for the PCR totalled 60 Vbeta and 13 Jbeta. The table came from immunoSEQ multiplex PCR; TCRdb's copy has only in-frame clones and leaves some out. Of approximately 110,000 clones listed, less than 80% are singletons. Sequencing used PBMCs. The origin of the receptors is a woman aged 45-59 years in good health and CMV-seropositive.

This clone was recorded once. The CDR3 coding sequence is TGTGCCAGCAGCTTAGATACTGGACAGGGGGGTCGCCATACGCAGTATTTT. Protein sequence: CASSLDTGQGGRHTQYF. The genes are TRBV7-9 and TRBJ2-3, with 10 bases identical to TRBD1. Germline V gene data show CDR1 as SEHNR and CDR2 as FQNEAQ (reference sequence). The V segment lost 1 base and the J segment 7 bases; nucleotides outside the gene matches: 11. The CDR3 length is 17 residues.

This clone was detected a few times. The V call is TRBV4-2, the J call TRBJ2-5, with 8 positions matching TRBD2. The CDR3 contains 15 residues. Germline CDR1 reads LGHNA; CDR2 reads YNFKEQ. With V trimmed by 0 bases and J by 6 bases, 6 bases remained unmatched. In nucleotides, the CDR3 is TGTGCCAGCAGCCAAGATTGGCGGGGGGAAAAGACCCAGTACTTC. This translates into CASSQDWRGEKTQYF.

This clone was seen only a few times. CDR3 DNA sequence: TGTGCCAGCAGCTTAAGGGGACTAGCGGGAGAGCGTGAGCAGTTCTTC. Protein product: CASSLRGLAGEREQFF. The gene calls are TRBV7-2 and TRBJ2-1; 14 bases match TRBD2. V gave up 2 bases and J gave up 9 bases; unmatched junction bases: 6. This CDR3 contains 16 residues. Germline CDR1 SGHTA, CDR2 FQGNSA.

In the case of this clone: One end of the junction does not line up with germline, which may come from a read error. The V call is TRBV7-9, the J call TRBJ2-1; 8 bases agree with TRBD2. The germline V gene has CDR1 SEHNR and CDR2 FQNEAQ (reference sequence). The CDR3 consists of 16 residues. CDR3 sequence: CSSSVSPAGGYNEQFF. For the CDR3, the DNA is TGTTCCAGCAGCGTCTCCCCGGCGGGGGGTTACAATGAGCAGTTCTTC.

The V and J genes are TRBV7-2 and TRBJ2-7; the match to TRBD2 covers 9 bases. This CDR3 is 16 amino acids long. The germline gives CDR1 SGHTA, CDR2 FQGNSA. V trimming: 1 base; J trimming: 0 bases; junction bases outside the gene matches: 4. CDR3 sequence reads: CASSLEVAGVSYEQYF. Written as DNA, the CDR3 is TGTGCCAGCAGCTTAGAAGTAGCGGGGGTCTCCTACGAGCAGTACTTC.

As for this clone: Germline and junction disagree at one end, which may indicate a read error. The gene calls are TRBV5-1 and TRBJ2-1, with 8 bases lining up with TRBD2. Per the germline V gene, CDR1 is SGHRS and CDR2 is YFSETQ. CDR3 length: 15 amino acids. CDR3 sequence reads: CANSLQAGAGNEQFF. CDR3 nucleotides: TGCGCCAACAGCTTACAAGCGGGAGCTGGTAATGAGCAGTTCTTC. Full variable domain (missing parts from reference TRBV5-1 and TRBJ2-1): KAGVTQTPRYLIKTRGQQVTLSCSPISGHRSVSWYQQTPGQGLQFLFEYFSETQRNKGNFPGRFSGRQFSNSRSEMNVSTLELGDSALYLCANSLQAGAGNEQFFGPGTRLTVL.

The chain is built from TRBV4-1 and TRBJ2-1; 9 positions match TRBD1. The V gene end was trimmed by 1 base and the J gene end by 5 bases; junction bases not matched to a gene: 3. CDR3 length: 15 residues. The germline CDR1 and CDR2 sequences are MGHRA and YSYEKL. CDR3 loop: CASSQAGQGHNEQFF. CDR3 in DNA: TGCGCCAGCAGCCAAGCGGGACAGGGACACAATGAGCAGTTCTTC.

The chain links TRBV13 to TRBJ2-3, with 10 positions matching TRBD2. The germline CDR1 and CDR2 sequences are PRHDT and FYEKMQ (reference sequence). The CDR3 length is 15 residues. V lost 0 bases and J lost 3; bases outside the gene matches: 0. The CDR3 sequence: CASSLGTSGTDTQYF. Here the CDR3 DNA reads TGTGCCAGCAGCTTAGGGACTAGCGGGACAGATACGCAGTATTTT.

A remark on this clone: An end of the junction differs from the germline gene, which may be a read error. The chain joins TRBV13 to TRBJ1-6; the match to TRBD1 covers 10 bases. Germline CDR1 reads PRHDT; CDR2 reads FYEKMQ (reference sequence). The CDR3 covers 15 residues. The CDR3 loop is CASSLGDRGYSPLHF. The CDR3 DNA reads TGTGCCAGCAGCCTAGGGGACAGGGGTTATTCACCCCTCCACTTT. Full variable domain (outside the CDR3, taken from reference TRBV13 and TRBJ1-6): AAGVIQSPRHLIKEKRETATLKCYPIPRHDTVYWYQQGPGQDPQFLISFYEKMQSDKGSIPDRFSAQQFSDYHSELNMSSLELGDSALYFCASSLGDRGYSPLHFGNGTRLTVT.

The genes are TRBV6-1 and TRBJ2-6, with a possible D match to TRBD1 (5 bases). The germline V and J ends were trimmed by 5 bases and 0 bases, with 8 bases remaining between them. The CDR3 runs to 15 residues. CDR1 is MNHNS, CDR2 SASEGT, per germline. CDR3 residues: CASSRDSSGANVLTF. For the CDR3, the DNA is TGTGCCAGCAGTCGAGACAGCTCTGGGGCCAACGTCCTGACTTTC.

Only one count was recorded for this clone. V gene TRBV2 combines with J gene TRBJ1-6; the D gene is possibly TRBD1 (5 bases). Germline values: CDR1 SNHLY, CDR2 FYNNEI. CDR3 length: 18 amino acids. The V end lost 3 bases, the J end lost 0 bases, and 15 bases lay between the germline ends. The CDR3 sequence: CASSEKGLRSSYNSPLHF. CDR3 DNA sequence: TGTGCCAGCAGTGAGAAGGGGCTAAGGAGCTCCTATAATTCACCCCTCCACTTT.

This sequence joins TRBV7-2 and TRBJ1-2; D is unclear. Per germline, CDR1 SGHTA and CDR2 FQGNSA. The ends were cut back, 1 base at V and 4 bases at J, with 7 bases in the middle. The length of the CDR3 is 13 residues. The CDR3 DNA follows: TGTGCCAGCAGCTTAGGGTGGAGCTATGGCTACACCTTC. This codes for CASSLGWSYGYTF.

This clone appeared once. The chain uses TRBV7-3 and TRBJ2-1; maybe TRBD2 (7 bases). The CDR3 covers 16 residues. In germline, CDR1 is SGHTA, CDR2 FQGTGA. The V and J ends lost 4 bases and 7 bases respectively, with 20 bases between them. The CDR3 region is CASSYIGGGARNEQFF. DNA for the CDR3: TGTGCCAGCAGCTATATCGGAGGGGGGGCAAGGAATGAGCAGTTCTTC.

The rearrangement uses TRBV18 and TRBJ2-2; 8 nucleotides line up with TRBD2. Trimming removed 2 bases from V and 5 bases from J; junction bases left unmatched: 4. The CDR3 totals 15 residues. Germline V gives CDR1 KGHSH, CDR2 LQKENI. The CDR3 DNA reads as TGTGCCAGCTCACCAATGGCTAGCGGGACCGGGGAGCTGTTTTTT. Protein: CASSPMASGTGELFF.

The genes are TRBV19 and TRBJ1-4; 9 bases are shared with TRBD1. After removal of 6 bases from V and 7 bases from J, the junction contained 9 bases not matched to a gene. Germline V gene data show CDR1 as LNHDA and CDR2 as SQIVND (reference sequence). This CDR3 contains 15 residues. CDR3 loop: CASSPPGTGPEKLFF. The DNA for the CDR3 is TGTGCCAGTAGCCCTCCCGGGACAGGGCCTGAAAAACTGTTTTTT.

The chain uses TRBV7-2 and TRBJ2-7, with TRBD1 matching over 8 bases. CDR1 SGHTA and CDR2 FQGNSA come from the germline V gene. With 0 bases clipped from V and 2 bases from J, the junction kept 12 bases outside the gene matches. The CDR3 has 18 amino acids. The CDR3 nucleotides read TGTGCCAGCAGCTTAGCCCCTGAGAGGGCAGGGGGCCCCTACGAGCAGTACTTC. This gives the protein CASSLAPERAGGPYEQYF.

The chain carries TRBV12-5 and TRBJ2-5; tentatively, D is TRBD1 (5 bases). Trimming pared 7 bases from V and 0 bases from J, leaving 9 bases between. The CDR3 runs 13 residues. CDR1 and CDR2 from the germline V gene are LGHNT and FRNRAP. CDR3 region: CASASTDQETQYF. As DNA, the CDR3 is TGTGCTAGTGCCTCGACAGACCAAGAGACCCAGTACTTC.

This chain uses TRBV2 with TRBJ2-1, with D unclear. The V end was cut by 2 bases, the J end by 6 bases, with 8 bases between. Germline CDR1 is SNHLY and CDR2 is FYNNEI. This CDR3 has 13 amino acids. The CDR3 reads CASSEMASNEQFF. Here the CDR3 DNA reads TGTGCCAGCAGTGAAATGGCAAGCAATGAGCAGTTCTTC.

This rearrangement joins TRBV18 to TRBJ2-2, with 13 bases fitting TRBD2. CDR1 KGHSH and CDR2 LQKENI come from the germline V gene. Trimming removed 3 bases from V and 7 bases from J; junction bases left unmatched: 5. CDR3 length: 16 amino acids. The CDR3 bases are TGTGCCAGCTCACCCCGACTAGCGGGAGGCGTCGGGGAGCTGTTTTTT. Amino acids: CASSPRLAGGVGELFF.

The chain has TRBV6-1 and TRBJ1-2, with D possibly matching TRBD1 (6 bases). The ends were cut back, 3 bases at V and 7 bases at J, with 21 bases in the middle. Germline assignment: CDR1 MNHNS and CDR2 SASEGT. The CDR3 loop spans 16 amino acids. The CDR3 coding sequence is TGTGCCAGCAGTGAGGCCATAGAGGGGGTGCGGCCTGGCTACACCTTC. Its translation: CASSEAIEGVRPGYTF.

The chain employs TRBV7-8 and TRBJ1-3; a weak D match, TRBD1 (5 bases). Trimming took 2 bases from V and 4 from J, leaving 18 bases between them. Germline lookup yields CDR1 SGHVS and CDR2 FQNEAQ. This CDR3 has 17 residues. As DNA, the CDR3 is TGTGCCAGCAGCTTAAATCGCGGCGCAGGGTCAGGAAACACCATATATTTT. It is translated as CASSLNRGAGSGNTIYF.

This chain connects TRBV29-1 to TRBJ2-1; D is ambiguous. This CDR3 region has 15 residues. V gave up 1 base and J gave up 0 bases, with 10 bases separating them. Germline CDR1 is SQVTM and CDR2 is ANQGSEA. The CDR3 spells CSVEGPTSSYNEQFF. CDR3 nucleotide sequence: TGCAGCGTTGAAGGTCCAACCAGCTCCTACAATGAGCAGTTCTTC.

The J gene is TRBJ2-5, the V gene TRBV2; 8 bases line up with TRBD1. This CDR3 spans 14 amino acids. Trimming took 3 bases from V and 13 from J; bases not matched to a gene: 13. CDR1 and CDR2 from the germline V gene are SNHLY and FYNNEI. The CDR3: CASSDGGQGGMSYF. The CDR3, as DNA: TGTGCCAGCAGTGATGGCGGACAGGGAGGAATGTCGTACTTC.

CDR3 sequence: CASSVARDRGESGANVLTF. As DNA, the CDR3 is TGTGCCAGCAGCGTAGCCCGGGACAGGGGAGAGTCTGGGGCCAACGTCCTGACTTTC. V is TRBV9 and J is TRBJ2-6, with 10 bases lining up with TRBD1. J lost 1 base, V lost 0 bases, and 7 bases had no gene match. The CDR3 sequence is 19 residues long. CDR1 is SGDLS, CDR2 YYNGEE, per germline.

This chain links TRBV6-5 with TRBJ1-2; 7 bases align to TRBD1. CDR3 length equals 13 residues. V lost 4 bases to trimming and J lost 4 bases; unmatched junction nucleotides: 3. Per the germline V gene, CDR1 is MNHEY and CDR2 is SVGAGI. The CDR3 DNA reads TGTGCCAGCAGTTCGACAGGGATCTATGGCTACACCTTC. Translating gives CASSSTGIYGYTF.

V usage is TRBV15 and J usage is TRBJ1-5, with 9 nucleotides matching TRBD1. CDR1 LNHNV and CDR2 YYDKDF come from the germline V gene (reference sequence). The CDR3 loop spans 17 amino acids. Germline trimming cut 0 bases from V and 7 bases from J; bases unmatched to any gene: 10. CDR3 sequence reads: CATSRDGDRVRGQPQHF. The CDR3 DNA sequence: TGTGCCACCAGCAGAGACGGGGACAGGGTAAGAGGGCAGCCCCAGCATTTT.

The chain carries TRBV5-4 and TRBJ2-1; D is possibly TRBD2 (7 bases). Looked up from germline, CDR1 is SGHNT and CDR2 is YYREEE (reference sequence). Trimming removed 2 bases from V and 3 bases from J, with 12 bases in between. The CDR3 runs to 15 residues. The chain's CDR3 is CASSFAGANYNEQFF. The CDR3 DNA reads TGTGCCAGCAGCTTTGCGGGGGCGAACTACAATGAGCAGTTCTTC.